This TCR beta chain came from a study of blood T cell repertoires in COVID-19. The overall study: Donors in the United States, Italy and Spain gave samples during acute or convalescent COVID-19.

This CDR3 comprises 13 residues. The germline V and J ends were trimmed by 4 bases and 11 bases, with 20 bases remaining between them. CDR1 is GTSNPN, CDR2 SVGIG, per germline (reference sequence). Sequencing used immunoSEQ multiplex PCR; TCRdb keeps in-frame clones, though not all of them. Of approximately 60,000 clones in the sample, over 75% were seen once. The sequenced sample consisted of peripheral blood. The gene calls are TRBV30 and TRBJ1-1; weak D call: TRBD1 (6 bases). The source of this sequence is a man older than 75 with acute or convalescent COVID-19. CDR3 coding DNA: TGTGCCTGGACCCACGGGCAGGGGTTAGGCGCTTTCTTT. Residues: CAWTHGQGLGAFF.